This is a list of T cell receptor beta chains from one sample in a study of T cell repertoires in cytomegalovirus infection. These receptors have no known antigen. Via MiXCR, TCRdb re-called the reads, giving one row per CDR3 protein. The sample includes around 900,000 distinct CDR3 sequences, more than 25% seen only once; the top ten take over 12%. The sample here was cultured CD8+ T cells from PBMCs, taken from culture after CMV antigen stimulation. The source of these receptors is a human donor in good health (CMV status not recorded). Some clones in this sample may be carry-over from other donors' samples. Each CDR3 is given with its conserved first and last residue. The D gene is left open where the match is weak. For some rows the clone size is stated as once, few or many, or as a class when expanded; others skip it.

J: TRBJ2-1; V: TRBV11-2; size: .; D: .; DNA: TGTGCCAGCAGCCCCTGGTCTCGGGATGAGCAGTTCTTC; CDR3: CASSPWSRDEQFF
J: TRBJ2-3; V: TRBV24-1; size: .; D: .; DNA: TGTGCCACCAGTGATTTGGGCTGGGCCGGGGGGCACGTGGGGACAGATACGCAGTATTTT; CDR3: CATSDLGWAGGHVGTDTQYF
J: TRBJ2-2; V: TRBV7-2; size: many; D: .; DNA: TGTGCCAGCAGCTTAGCGGGTCATTACCTGAACACCGGGGAGCTGTTTTTT; CDR3: CASSLAGHYLNTGELFF
J: TRBJ2-1; V: TRBV29-1; size: .; D: TRBD2; DNA: TGCAGCGTTGAAGCGGGGGGGCCCTATGAGCAGTTCTTC; CDR3: CSVEAGGPYEQFF
J: TRBJ2-1; V: TRBV7-7; size: .; D: .; DNA: TGTGCTAGCAGCTTAGCCCCCCGGAGCTCCTACAATGAGCAGTTCTTC; CDR3: CASSLAPRSSYNEQFF
J: TRBJ2-3; V: TRBV7-9; size: many; D: TRBD1; DNA: TGTGCCAGCAGCTTGGACAGGGGAGGCTCCCTCACAGATACGCAGTATTTT; CDR3: CASSLDRGGSLTDTQYF
J: TRBJ1-2; V: TRBV12-3/TRBV12-4; size: .; D: TRBD1; DNA: TGTGCCAGCACGGGACAGGAGAACTATGGCTACACCTTC; CDR3: CASTGQENYGYTF
J: TRBJ1-2; V: TRBV13; size: .; D: .; DNA: TGTGCCAGCAGCGCCCCCCCGGGACGTCTTAAAGCCGGCTATGGCTACACCTTC; CDR3: CASSAPPGRLKAGYGYTF
J: TRBJ2-1; V: TRBV10-3; size: few; D: .; DNA: TGTGCCATCAGTGAGTTTCGTAAAGAGTACAATGAGCAGTTCTTC; CDR3: CAISEFRKEYNEQFF
J: TRBJ1-1; V: TRBV7-9; size: once; D: .; DNA: TGTGTCAGCAGCACAGGGACGGTCCACACTGAAGCTTTCTTT; CDR3: CVSSTGTVHTEAFF
J: TRBJ2-2; V: TRBV6-1; size: few; D: .; DNA: TGTGCCAGCAGTGACCCCCCCCGGGCGTACACCGGGGAGCTGTTTTTT; CDR3: CASSDPPRAYTGELFF
J: TRBJ1-5; V: TRBV7-8; size: many; D: .; DNA: TGTGCCAGCAGCTTAGCAAGACAGCCCCAGCATTTT; CDR3: CASSLARQPQHF
J: TRBJ2-7; V: TRBV7-9; size: .; D: .; DNA: TGTGCCAGCAGCTTTGCACTCCCGACCTACGAGCAGTACTTC; CDR3: CASSFALPTYEQYF
J: TRBJ2-3; V: TRBV7-8; size: few; D: TRBD1; DNA: TGTGCCAGCAGGTCGGCGACAGGGGACACAGATACGCAGTATTTT; CDR3: CASRSATGDTDTQYF
J: TRBJ2-5; V: TRBV27; size: .; D: TRBD2; DNA: TGTGCCAGCAGTAGTCCGACTAGCGGGAGCCAAGAGACCCAGTACTTC; CDR3: CASSSPTSGSQETQYF